This T cell receptor beta chain appears in the sequencing data of a study of OX40 agonist ivuxolimab in advanced cancers. The assay was immunoSEQ multiplex PCR, and TCRdb's table has in-frame clones only and misses some. The table shows under 55,000 clones, with roughly 80% occurring only once. The CDR3 is 15 amino acids. Looked up from germline, CDR1 is SGHVS and CDR2 is FQNEAQ. V was shortened by 4 bases and J by 6 bases, with 17 bases between the two germline ends. This clonotype was obtained from an adult with an advanced solid tumor such as melanoma, head and neck, liver or kidney cancer. The material was CD4+ or CD8+ T cells sorted from blood, obtained in a trial of the OX40 agonist ivuxolimab. The chain links TRBV7-8 to TRBJ2-3; D may correspond to TRBD1 or TRBD2 (5 bases each). The CDR3 region is CASSSLDRRGDTQYF. In nucleotides, the CDR3 is TGTGCCAGCAGCTCCTTAGACAGACGGGGTGATACGCAGTATTTT.